These T cell receptor beta chains were read from a single sample in a study of cytomegalovirus exposure and HLA in healthy donors. Method: immunoSEQ multiplex PCR; TCRdb's copy keeps in-frame clones and lacks some. In the table there are some 110,000 clones, roughly three quarters of which are singletons. Sequencing input: PBMCs. The receptors were gathered from a woman younger than 30 in good health and CMV-seropositive. Both conserved end residues are trimmed from each CDR3. Fields, in order: CDR3 length, clone size, V gene, CDR3 protein. For some rows the clone size is stated as once, few or many, or as a class when expanded; others skip it.

length: 12
size: once
V: TRBV7-3
CDR3: ASSFASGSHEQF

length: 14
size: -
V: TRBV30
CDR3: AWIKFRGALNTEAF

length: 12
size: -
V: TRBV10-3
CDR3: AISVAEFTGELF

length: 12
size: -
V: TRBV28
CDR3: ASSLLGADQPQH

length: 12
size: -
V: TRBV4-1
CDR3: ASSWVGAHNEQF

length: 9
size: -
V: TRBV7-9
CDR3: ASSPGGKQY

length: 12
size: once
V: TRBV6-5
CDR3: ASSRDKGTYGYT

length: 12
size: -
V: TRBV30
CDR3: AWRQGQGNQPQH

length: 13
size: -
V: TRBV10-3
CDR3: AITNPGTGYIGYT

length: 12
size: -
V: TRBV6-6
CDR3: ASSLGVGRQPQH

length: 13
size: -
V: TRBV18
CDR3: ASSLVAAGANVLT

length: 11
size: few
V: TRBV6-6
CDR3: ASIRGQGVEAF

length: 13
size: -
V: TRBV6-5
CDR3: ASSYRSGQTIEQY

length: 11
size: once
V: TRBV6-5
CDR3: ASSYSQDTEAF

length: 10
size: once
V: TRBV15
CDR3: ATSRVEGEQY

length: 12
size: -
V: TRBV19
CDR3: ASSIGVADNEQF

length: 13
size: -
V: TRBV10-2
CDR3: ASRDRMGGQETQY

length: 12
size: few
V: TRBV4-1
CDR3: ASSSGTGVYGYT

length: 14
size: once
V: TRBV5-6
CDR3: ASSLEVGGLADTQY

length: 14
size: -
V: TRBV2
CDR3: ASSEWPTLPNTEAF

length: 13
size: few
V: TRBV6-1
CDR3: ASSEAPGLLNIQY

length: 13
size: -
V: TRBV5-1
CDR3: ASSLPGQGQETQY

length: 11
size: -
V: TRBV5-6
CDR3: ASFPQGRTEAF

length: 11
size: -
V: TRBV6-5
CDR3: ASLSPLNQPQH

length: 12
size: -
V: TRBV28
CDR3: ASSLSLTGYGYT